The clone carrying this T cell receptor beta chain was detected many times. This CDR3 contains 15 residues. Germline V gene lookup returns CDR1 MNHEY and CDR2 SVGAGI. Trimming stripped 8 bases from V and 5 bases from J, with 16 bases between. Over 170 million TCR-beta sequences, together covering 15-18 subjects, were produced by every individual sequencing run that was carried out. TCRdb analysed the 5' RACE reads with MiXCR anew, one entry per CDR3 protein. The table shows about 39,000 distinct CDR3 sequences, with almost 7.5% occurring only once. This sample is drawn from a study of neurological immune-mediated disorders.

This chain uses TRBV6-5 with TRBJ1-6; possibly TRBD1 for D (5 bases). The sample consisted of CD4+ T cells from blood. The clonotype comes from a man aged 45-60 years in good health. The CDR3 DNA sequence: TGTGCCAGCGGGACGGATTACCCCCATAATTCACCCCTCCACTTT. Its protein product is CASGTDYPHNSPLHF.